A single sample is the source of the 3 T cell receptor beta chains below, sequenced in a study of blood T cell repertoires in COVID-19. Libraries were prepared by immunoSEQ multiplex PCR; TCRdb keeps only in-frame clonotypes and omits some of them. Here the sample spans almost 400,000 clones, roughly 86% being singletons. The sample consisted of peripheral blood. The receptors originated from a woman in her sixties with COVID-19, enrolled during active disease.

Only one count was recorded for this clone. In nucleotides, the CDR3 is TGTGCCAGCAGTCGGACAGGGGCAGATACGCAGTATTTT. Amino acid sequence: CASSRTGADTQYF. The J gene is TRBJ2-3, the V gene TRBV7-3; 9 nucleotides align to TRBD1. V trimming: 6 bases; J trimming: 4 bases; junction bases outside the gene matches: 2. Germline CDR1 and CDR2: SGHTA and FQGTGA. The CDR3 sequence is 13 residues long.

This chain connects TRBV5-1 to TRBJ2-2; maybe TRBD1 (6 bases). Germline assignment: CDR1 SGHRS and CDR2 YFSETQ. The CDR3 contains 12 residues. Trimming took 4 bases from V and 7 from J, leaving 8 bases between them. CDR3 loop: CASSQDSGELFF. The CDR3 DNA reads as TGCGCCAGCAGCCAGGACAGCGGGGAGCTGTTTTTT. Based on the CDR3 plus reference TRBV5-1 and TRBJ2-2, the full variable domain is KAGVTQTPRYLIKTRGQQVTLSCSPISGHRSVSWYQQTPGQGLQFLFEYFSETQRNKGNFPGRFSGRQFSNSRSEMNVSTLELGDSALYLCASSQDSGELFFGEGSRLTVL.

Comments on this clone: At the DNA level, this CDR3 is encoded by other sequences in the same sample as well. The DNA of the CDR3 is TGTGCCAGCAGCCTAACAGGGAGCAATCAGCCCCAGCATTTT. This encodes CASSLTGSNQPQHF. This chain links TRBV3-1 (or the pseudogene TRBV3-2) with TRBJ1-5; the D gene is possibly TRBD1 (6 bases). The CDR3 runs to 14 residues. V was shortened by 4 bases and J by 1 base, with 8 bases between the two germline ends. The germline V gene encodes CDR1 LGHDT and CDR2 YNNKEL (reference sequence).